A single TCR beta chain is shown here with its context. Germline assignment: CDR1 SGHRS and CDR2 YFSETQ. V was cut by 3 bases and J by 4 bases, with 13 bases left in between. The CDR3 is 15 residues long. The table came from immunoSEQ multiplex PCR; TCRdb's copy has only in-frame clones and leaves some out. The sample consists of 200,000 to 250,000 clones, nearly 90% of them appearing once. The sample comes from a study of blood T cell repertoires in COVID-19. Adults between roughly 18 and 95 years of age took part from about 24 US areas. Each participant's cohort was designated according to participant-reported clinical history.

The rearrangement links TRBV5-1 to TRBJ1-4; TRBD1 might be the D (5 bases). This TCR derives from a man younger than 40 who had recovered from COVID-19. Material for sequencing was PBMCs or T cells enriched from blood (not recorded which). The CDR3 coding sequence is TGCGCCAGCAGCTCCCTTGGGGGGGATAATGAAAAACTGTTTTTT. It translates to CASSSLGGDNEKLFF.